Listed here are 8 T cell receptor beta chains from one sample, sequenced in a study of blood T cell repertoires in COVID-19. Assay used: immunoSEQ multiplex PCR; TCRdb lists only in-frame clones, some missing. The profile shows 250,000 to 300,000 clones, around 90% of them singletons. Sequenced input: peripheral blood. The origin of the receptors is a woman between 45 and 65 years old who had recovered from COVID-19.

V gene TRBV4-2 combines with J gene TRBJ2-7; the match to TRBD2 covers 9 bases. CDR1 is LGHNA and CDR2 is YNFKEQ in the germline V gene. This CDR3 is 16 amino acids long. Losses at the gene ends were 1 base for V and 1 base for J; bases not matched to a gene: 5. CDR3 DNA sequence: TGTGCCAGCAGCCAAGCCAGCGGGGGGTGGTCCTACGAGCAGTACTTC. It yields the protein CASSQASGGWSYEQYF.

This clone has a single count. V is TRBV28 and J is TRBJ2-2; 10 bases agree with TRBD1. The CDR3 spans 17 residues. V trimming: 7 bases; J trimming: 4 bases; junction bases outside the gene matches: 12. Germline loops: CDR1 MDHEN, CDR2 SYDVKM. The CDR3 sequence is CASTLTGGGKSTGELFF. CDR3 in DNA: TGTGCCAGCACCCTGACAGGGGGCGGGAAGAGCACCGGGGAGCTGTTTTTT.

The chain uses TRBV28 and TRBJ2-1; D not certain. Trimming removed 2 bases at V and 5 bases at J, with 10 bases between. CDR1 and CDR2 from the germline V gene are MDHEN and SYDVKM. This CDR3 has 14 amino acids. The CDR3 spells CASSLVRLDNEQFF. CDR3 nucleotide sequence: TGTGCCAGCAGTTTAGTGAGGCTGGACAATGAGCAGTTCTTC.

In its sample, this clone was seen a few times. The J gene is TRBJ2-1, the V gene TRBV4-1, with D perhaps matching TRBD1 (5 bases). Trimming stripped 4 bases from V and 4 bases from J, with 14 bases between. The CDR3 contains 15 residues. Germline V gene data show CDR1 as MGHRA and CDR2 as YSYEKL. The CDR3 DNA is TGCGCCAGCAGCCCCTCTGGGGCAGGGTACAATGAGCAGTTCTTC. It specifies CASSPSGAGYNEQFF.

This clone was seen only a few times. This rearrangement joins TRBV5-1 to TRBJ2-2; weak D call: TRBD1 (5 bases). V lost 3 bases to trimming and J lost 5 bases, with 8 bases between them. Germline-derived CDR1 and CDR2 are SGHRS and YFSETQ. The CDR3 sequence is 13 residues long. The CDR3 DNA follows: TGCGCCAGCAGCTCGAGACAGACCGGGGAGCTGTTTTTT. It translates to CASSSRQTGELFF.

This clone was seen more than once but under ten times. The CDR3 bases are TGTGCCAGCAGTTACGATCTTACTAGCGGGGATCTAGAAGAGACCCAGTACTTC. Translating gives CASSYDLTSGDLEETQYF. V is TRBV6-2 or TRBV6-3 and J is TRBJ2-5; 10 nucleotides agree with TRBD2. The length of the CDR3 is 18 residues. Germline assignment: CDR1 MNHEY and CDR2 SVGEGT. The J segment lost 3 bases and the V segment lost 2 bases, leaving 12 bases of the junction unmatched.

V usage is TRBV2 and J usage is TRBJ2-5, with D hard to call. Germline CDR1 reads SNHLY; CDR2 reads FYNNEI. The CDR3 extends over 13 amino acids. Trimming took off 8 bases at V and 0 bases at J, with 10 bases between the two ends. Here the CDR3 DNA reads TGTGCCAGCCTATACTTGTACCAAGAGACCCAGTACTTC. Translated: CASLYLYQETQYF.

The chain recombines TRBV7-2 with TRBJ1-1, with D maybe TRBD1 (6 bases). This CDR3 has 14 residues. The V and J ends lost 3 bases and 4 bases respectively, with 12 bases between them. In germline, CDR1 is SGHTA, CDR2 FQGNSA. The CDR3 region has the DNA TGTGCCAGCAGCTTTAGGGTCAGGGGCACTGAAGCTTTCTTT. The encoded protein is CASSFRVRGTEAFF.